These T cell receptor beta chains were read from a single sample in a study of metastatic and nonmetastatic thyroid tumors. TCRdb re-called the PCR reads through MiXCR. The sample contains roughly 75,000 clones, under 15% of which appear only once. Material: tumor tissue. The receptors were sampled from a female donor with papillary thyroid cancer or a benign thyroid nodule (not recorded which). Some clones in this sample may be carry-over from other donors' samples. Each CDR3 is given with its conserved first and last residue. The D gene is left open where the match is weak. Rows give clone size only sometimes, using once, few, many, or a class for an expanded clone.

v_call,j_call,d_call,clone_size,cdr3_aa,cdr3_nt
TRBV28,TRBJ2-7,-,many,CASSSRAPHELGEQYF,TGTGCCAGCAGTTCCCGAGCCCCTCACGAGCTCGGGGAGCAGTACTTC
TRBV5-1,TRBJ2-7,TRBD1,many,CASSSKGQGYEQYF,TGCGCCAGCAGCTCAAAGGGACAGGGGTACGAGCAGTACTTC
TRBV27,TRBJ2-7,-,few,CASSSPWTDFCEQYF,TGTGCCAGCAGTTCCCCATGGACAGACTTCTGCGAGCAGTACTTC
TRBV5-1,TRBJ2-2,TRBD2,many,CASSWTSGSWDGELFF,TGCGCCAGCAGCTGGACTAGCGGGAGTTGGGACGGGGAGCTGTTTTTT
TRBV4-2,TRBJ2-6,TRBD1,-,CASSGRQGAVSGANVLTF,TGTGCCAGCAGCGGGCGACAGGGGGCGGTTAGTGGGGCCAACGTCCTGACTTTC
TRBV27,TRBJ2-1,TRBD2,many,CASSLPTSGRFPYNEQFF,TGTGCCAGCAGTTTACCTACTAGCGGGAGGTTCCCCTACAATGAGCAGTTCTTC
TRBV20-1,TRBJ2-3,-,many,CSARDGRDSTDTQYF,TGCAGTGCTAGAGATGGGCGGGATAGCACAGATACGCAGTATTTT
TRBV19,TRBJ2-7,-,many,CASRVISYEQYF,TGTGCCAGTAGGGTTATCTCCTACGAGCAGTACTTC
TRBV6-1,TRBJ1-5,-,many,CASSRQGGNQPQHF,TGTGCCAGCAGCCGTCAGGGAGGCAATCAGCCCCAGCATTTT
TRBV5-1,TRBJ2-7,-,many,CASSLRGSTYEQYF,TGCGCCAGCAGCTTGAGGGGGTCGACCTACGAGCAGTACTTC
TRBV11-2,TRBJ1-6,-,many,CASSPATSRPRSDSPLHF,TGTGCCAGCAGCCCGGCAACCTCCCGGCCTCGCAGCGATTCACCCCTCCACTTT
TRBV6-5,TRBJ1-2,-,-,CASSFGQHYYGYTF,TGTGCCAGCAGTTTCGGACAGCACTACTATGGCTACACCTTC